The 32 T cell receptor beta chains listed next were all sequenced from one sample in a study of naive and memory T cell subsets. The SP2 primer and nested alpha and beta constant region primers amplified ligated cDNA in four rounds. TCRdb called the 5' RACE reads again in MiXCR, with one record for every CDR3 protein. The table lists over 45,000 distinct CDR3 sequences, about 7.1% of them singletons, with 9.8% in the top ten. The library had UMIs added by 3' ligation of an oligonucleotide to TCR cDNA. These receptor sequences come from a female donor in good health.

CDR3 loop: CASSLYGVNRLQETQYF. As DNA, the CDR3 is TGTGCCAGCAGCTTATACGGGGTAAACAGGCTCCAAGAGACCCAGTACTTC. The chain couples TRBV11-2 to TRBJ2-5; perhaps D is TRBD1 or TRBD2 (5 bases each). V shed 2 bases and J shed 1 base, with 17 bases lying between them. This CDR3 has 17 residues. The germline gives CDR1 SGHAT, CDR2 FQNNGV.

In its sample, this clonotype was seen a few times. The chain is built from TRBV20-1 and TRBJ1-5; no definite D call. The CDR3 is 13 amino acids. CDR1 and CDR2 (germline): DFQATT, SNEGSKA (reference sequence). Trimming shortened V by 1 base and J by 2 bases, and 6 bases separated the two germline ends. This chain's CDR3 is CSARADCNQPQHF. The CDR3 DNA reads TGCAGTGCTAGAGCGGACTGCAATCAGCCCCAGCATTTT.

This clonotype was observed many times. The chain combines TRBV12-3 or TRBV12-4 with TRBJ1-6; no clear D. Deletions cut 3 bases from V and 7 bases from J, with 4 bases between. The length of the CDR3 is 12 residues. For the CDR3, the DNA is TGTGCCAGCAGTTTGGAGAATTCACCCCTCCACTTT. Its translation is CASSLENSPLHF.

This clonotype has at least ten counts. This sequence joins TRBV27 and TRBJ1-1, with TRBD1 identical over 8 bases. The trim removed 11 bases at V and 2 bases at J, leaving 10 bases unmatched. This CDR3 spans 14 amino acids. Looked up from germline, CDR1 is MNHEY and CDR2 is SMNVEV (reference sequence). In nucleotides, the CDR3 is TGTGCCGCGAGCAGGGGGCGCGGAAACACTGAAGCTTTCTTT. Its translation: CAASRGRGNTEAFF.

This clonotype was recorded many times. Here the CDR3 reads CASSYESGLVETQYF. CDR3 sequence (DNA): TGTGCCAGCAGTTACGAGAGTGGGCTAGTAGAGACCCAGTACTTC. This chain uses TRBV6-5 with TRBJ2-5; D remains ambiguous. Trimming removed 2 bases at V and 4 bases at J, with 14 bases between. This CDR3 spans 15 amino acids. Germline CDR1 is MNHEY and CDR2 is SVGAGI.

In this sample, this clonotype turned up many times. This rearrangement joins TRBV7-2 to TRBJ1-4; the match to TRBD1 covers 9 bases. Trimming at V came to 7 bases and at J to 6 bases, leaving 6 bases not matched to a gene. Germline CDR1 is SGHTA and CDR2 is FQGNSA. The CDR3 is 14 residues long. The CDR3 region is CASTPDRGDEKLFF. CDR3 bases: TGTGCCAGCACTCCGGACAGGGGAGATGAAAAACTGTTTTTT. Variable domain in full (rest from reference TRBV7-2 and TRBJ1-4): GAGVSQSPSNKVTEKGKDVELRCDPISGHTALYWYRQSLGQGLEFLIYFQGNSAPDKSGLPSDRFSAERTGGSVSTLTIQRTQQEDSAVYLCASTPDRGDEKLFFGSGTQLSVL.

The chain joins TRBV9 to TRBJ2-7; D tentatively reads TRBD1 or TRBD2 (5 bases each). V lost 4 bases and J lost 6, with 20 bases in between. Germline CDR1 SGDLS, CDR2 YYNGEE. The CDR3 has 15 residues. In DNA, the CDR3 is TGTGCCAGCAGCTCTTTCCCGGGGACCACCGGCGAGCAGTACTTC. Amino acid sequence: CASSSFPGTTGEQYF.

Many counts were recorded for this clonotype. The chain has TRBV11-2 and TRBJ1-1, with a weak D call TRBD1 (5 bases). The germline V gene encodes CDR1 SGHAT and CDR2 FQNNGV. V was pared by 1 base and J by 1 base, with 10 bases between. This CDR3 spans 15 amino acids. The CDR3 reads CASSLVAGRNTEAFF. The DNA of the CDR3 is TGTGCCAGCAGCTTAGTGGCAGGGAGGAACACTGAAGCTTTCTTT.

The chain carries TRBV19 and TRBJ2-6; D not certain. The CDR3 totals 15 residues. CDR1 is LNHDA, CDR2 SQIVND, per germline (reference sequence). V lost 7 bases and J lost 0, with 10 bases in between. CDR3 DNA: TGTGCCAGTATAAGACGGCACTCTGGGGCCAACGTCCTGACTTTC. Its translation is CASIRRHSGANVLTF.

This rearrangement joins TRBV5-5 to TRBJ2-7; D is undetermined. Germline V gives CDR1 SGHKS, CDR2 YYEKEE (reference sequence). The CDR3 runs to 14 residues. Trimming took off 0 bases at V and 2 bases at J, with 9 bases between the two ends. CDR3: CASSLGVDAYEQYF. The DNA for the CDR3 is TGTGCCAGCAGCTTGGGTGTAGACGCCTACGAGCAGTACTTC.

V usage is TRBV5-4 and J usage is TRBJ2-5, with 8 bases lining up with TRBD1. V lost 3 bases and J lost 4; bases outside the gene matches: 2. The CDR3 length is 13 residues. The germline CDR1 and CDR2 sequences are SGHNT and YYREEE (reference sequence). The CDR3 here is CASSWGQAETQYF. For the CDR3, the DNA is TGTGCCAGCAGCTGGGGACAGGCAGAGACCCAGTACTTC. Filled out from reference TRBV5-4 and TRBJ2-5, the complete variable domain reads ETGVTQSPTHLIKTRGQQVTLRCSSQSGHNTVSWYQQALGQGPQFIFQYYREEENGRGNFPPRFSGLQFPNYSSELNVNALELDDSALYLCASSWGQAETQYFGPGTRLLVL.

This rearrangement joins TRBV19 to TRBJ2-6; D is uncertain. This CDR3 has 14 residues. The germline V gene encodes CDR1 LNHDA and CDR2 SQIVND (reference sequence). V was clipped by 8 bases and J by 0 bases, with 8 bases between them. Here the CDR3 reads CASVLRSGANVLTF. CDR3 coding DNA: TGTGCCAGTGTACTCCGCTCTGGGGCCAACGTCCTGACTTTC.

This clonotype was observed many times. The gene calls are TRBV6-2 or TRBV6-3 and TRBJ2-1; possibly TRBD1 or TRBD2 for D (5 bases each). V lost 5 bases and J 4 bases, leaving 9 bases between the germline ends. The CDR3 length is 13 residues. Germline CDR1 and CDR2: MNHEY and SVGEGT. The CDR3 protein is CASSLGRYNEQFF. The DNA of the CDR3 is TGTGCCAGCAGTCTGGGACGGTACAATGAGCAGTTCTTC.

At least ten counts were recorded for this clonotype. This chain links TRBV28 with TRBJ1-3; no reliable D call. This CDR3 region has 12 residues. V lost 3 bases and J 3 bases, leaving 3 bases between the germline ends. Germline CDR1 reads MDHEN; CDR2 reads SYDVKM. CDR3 nucleotides: TGTGCCAGCAGTTTGGTTGGAAACACCATATATTTT. Protein: CASSLVGNTIYF.

The rearrangement joins TRBV27 to TRBJ1-1, with D perhaps TRBD1 (5 bases). The CDR3 has 14 residues. V was shortened by 6 bases and J by 2 bases, with 13 bases between the two germline ends. The germline CDR1 and CDR2 sequences are MNHEY and SMNVEV (reference sequence). CDR3 bases: TGTGCCAGCAGGGTGGGGGTGGCCAACACTGAAGCTTTCTTT. Translating gives CASRVGVANTEAFF.

This clonotype was recorded a few times. The chain couples TRBV6-5 to TRBJ2-7, with TRBD1 identical over 10 bases. V lost 5 bases to trimming and J lost 2 bases; unmatched junction nucleotides: 6. Per germline, CDR1 MNHEY and CDR2 SVGAGI. CDR3 length: 15 residues. CDR3 amino acids: CASSDRGRLAYEQYF. The DNA for the CDR3 is TGTGCCAGCAGTGACAGGGGGCGTCTCGCCTACGAGCAGTACTTC.

The chain carries TRBV19 and TRBJ2-1; TRBD2 matches at 8 bases. Germline CDR1 LNHDA, CDR2 SQIVND (reference sequence). CDR3 size: 12 residues. Written as DNA, the CDR3 is TGTGCTACTAGCGGTATTTACAATGAGCAGTTCTTC. Its protein is CATSGIYNEQFF.

There are a few counts of this clonotype. J is TRBJ2-1 and V is TRBV7-2; maybe TRBD2 (6 bases). The CDR3 totals 15 residues. With 3 bases removed from V and 9 bases from J, the gap between germline ends came to 18 bases. CDR1 is SGHTA and CDR2 is FQGNSA in the germline V gene. DNA for the CDR3: TGTGCCAGCAGCTTCGGGGGATCTTTTCCATTTGAGCAGTTCTTC. This encodes CASSFGGSFPFEQFF.

This clonotype was detected only a few times. The junction shows a germline mismatch at one end, possibly a read error. The chain couples TRBV7-2 to TRBJ2-7; D call uncertain. Germline V gene sequence: CDR1 SGHTA, CDR2 FQGNSA. This CDR3 region has 13 residues. The CDR3: CASSIAGPYEQYF. The CDR3 coding sequence is TGTGCCAGCAGCATAGCCGGTCCCTACGAGCAGTACTTC.

The chain has TRBV6-2 or TRBV6-3 and TRBJ2-7; D is perhaps TRBD2 (5 bases). The V end lost 7 bases, the J end lost 0 bases, and 13 bases lay between the germline ends. This CDR3 comprises 14 residues. Germline V gene sequence: CDR1 MNHEY, CDR2 SVGEGT. The CDR3 region is CASKKSGSSYEQYF. The DNA for the CDR3 is TGTGCCAGCAAAAAAAGCGGTAGCTCCTACGAGCAGTACTTC.

The chain joins TRBV5-6 to TRBJ2-5, with no clear D. This CDR3 spans 11 amino acids. V lost 3 bases, J lost 7 bases, and 7 bases lay in between. Germline CDR1 is SGHDT and CDR2 is YYEEEE. The CDR3 reads CASSSVGTQYF. CDR3 in DNA: TGTGCCAGCAGCTCCGTAGGGACCCAGTACTTC.

This clonotype was detected many times. J is TRBJ2-1 and V is TRBV6-2 or TRBV6-3; weak D call: TRBD1 (5 bases). Trimming took off 2 bases at V and 6 bases at J, with 14 bases between the two ends. CDR3 size: 15 residues. CDR1 is MNHEY and CDR2 is SVGEGT in the germline V gene. CDR3 amino acids: CASSYPRAGANEQFF. The CDR3 coding sequence is TGTGCCAGCAGTTACCCCAGGGCTGGCGCCAATGAGCAGTTCTTC.

On this clonotype itself: A junction end diverges from the germline sequence, so it may reflect a read error. This sequence joins TRBV12-3 or TRBV12-4 and TRBJ2-3, with 8 bases aligning to TRBD1. This CDR3 is built from 15 residues. The DNA for the CDR3 is TGTGCCAGCAGACATCGCCCAGACAGGGGTTCCCTCCCCTCTTTT. It translates to CASRHRPDRGSLPSF.

This clonotype was counted ten times or more. The rearrangement links TRBV20-1 to TRBJ1-2, with 8 nucleotides matching TRBD1. The germline gives CDR1 DFQATT, CDR2 SNEGSKA (reference sequence). CDR3 length equals 14 residues. V gave up 2 bases and J gave up 4 bases; unmatched junction bases: 6. The CDR3 protein is CSARLKDRVYGYTF. The CDR3 region has the DNA TGCAGTGCTAGACTAAAGGACAGGGTCTATGGCTACACCTTC.

The chain links TRBV2 to TRBJ1-5; 11 nucleotides match TRBD1. Trimming took 9 bases from V and 5 from J; bases not matched to a gene: 9. CDR3 size: 15 residues. The V gene's germline CDR1 is SNHLY and CDR2 FYNNEI. CDR3 amino acids: CASVTGTGGDQPQHF. For the CDR3, the DNA is TGTGCCAGTGTAACCGGGACAGGGGGTGATCAGCCCCAGCATTTT.

The V call is TRBV5-1, the J call TRBJ2-6; the D is unclear. Germline-derived CDR1 and CDR2 are SGHRS and YFSETQ. V lost 0 bases, J lost 0 bases, and 10 bases lay in between. The CDR3 extends over 17 amino acids. The CDR3 spells CASSLAGPSSGANVLTF. In DNA form, the CDR3 reads TGCGCCAGCAGCTTGGCAGGACCGAGCTCTGGGGCCAACGTCCTGACTTTC. Based on the CDR3 plus reference TRBV5-1 and TRBJ2-6, the full variable domain is KAGVTQTPRYLIKTRGQQVTLSCSPISGHRSVSWYQQTPGQGLQFLFEYFSETQRNKGNFPGRFSGRQFSNSRSEMNVSTLELGDSALYLCASSLAGPSSGANVLTFGAGSRLTVL.

This clonotype was observed a few times. V gene TRBV25-1 combines with J gene TRBJ1-2, with TRBD1 identical over 8 bases. The CDR3 loop spans 15 amino acids. Trimming at V came to 7 bases and at J to 2 bases, leaving 9 bases not matched to a gene. The germline CDR1 and CDR2 sequences are MGHDK and SYGVNS. CDR3 residues: CASTPSGTGNYGYTF. In DNA, the CDR3 is TGTGCCAGCACCCCCTCCGGGACAGGAAACTATGGCTACACCTTC.

Many counts were recorded for this clonotype. The chain links TRBV7-9 to TRBJ2-7, with a weak D call TRBD2 (6 bases). Germline-derived CDR1 and CDR2 are SEHNR and FQNEAQ (reference sequence). This CDR3 comprises 16 residues. The germline V and J ends were trimmed by 4 bases and 7 bases, with 23 bases remaining between them. As DNA, the CDR3 is TGTGCCAGCAGCTATGTGCCGGGACTGACCCTTGGGGAGCAGTACTTC. Residues: CASSYVPGLTLGEQYF.

The V and J genes are TRBV29-1 and TRBJ2-7; the D is unclear. This CDR3 comprises 11 residues. The V and J ends lost 5 bases and 5 bases respectively, with 10 bases between them. Germline CDR1 SQVTM, CDR2 ANQGSEA. In DNA, the CDR3 is TGCAGCGTTCAATCGGTGCACGAGCAGTACTTC. This sequence encodes CSVQSVHEQYF.

This rearrangement joins TRBV29-1 to TRBJ2-7, with D unresolved. This CDR3 has 11 amino acids. Germline CDR1 is SQVTM and CDR2 is ANQGSEA. V dropped 4 bases and J dropped 3 bases, with 7 bases sitting between them. CDR3 bases: TGCAGCGTTGCCGAAAGCTACGAGCAGTACTTC. It translates to CSVAESYEQYF.

The chain links TRBV4-2 to TRBJ1-5; D gene ambiguous. V lost 1 base to trimming and J lost 2 bases, with 3 bases between them. CDR3 length equals 13 residues. Per the germline V gene, CDR1 is LGHNA and CDR2 is YNFKEQ. CDR3 sequence reads: CASSQVGNQPQHF. In DNA form, the CDR3 reads TGTGCCAGCAGCCAAGTTGGCAATCAGCCCCAGCATTTT.

This clonotype was counted at least ten times. This sequence joins TRBV7-9 and TRBJ1-1; D remains unclear. The CDR3 is 13 residues long. V lost 5 bases and J 4 bases, leaving 11 bases between the germline ends. Germline V gives CDR1 SEHNR, CDR2 FQNEAQ (reference sequence). The CDR3 DNA reads as TGTGCCAGCAGCCCCCCGGCGACCACTGAAGCTTTCTTT. Protein product: CASSPPATTEAFF.